There are a few counts of the clone carrying this T cell receptor (beta chain). The data derive from a study of blood T cell repertoires in COVID-19. Across the study: Sample material is recorded as cDNA or gDNA derived from T cells, B-cell-depleted T cells, or PBMCs.

Study processing details: Amplification from reference gene primers served as the basis for estimated nucleated cell counts. Assay used: immunoSEQ multiplex PCR; TCRdb lists only in-frame clones, some missing. V and J calls and clone size come straight from that table; D and trimming were deduced from the DNA. Of fewer than 200,000 clones listed, roughly 80% are singletons. Trimming left V 2 bases short and J 2 bases short, with 12 bases between. CDR1 is MDHEN, CDR2 SYDVKM, per germline. The CDR3 is made up of 15 amino acids. Material for sequencing was PBMCs or T cells enriched from blood (not recorded which). The V gene is TRBV28, the J gene TRBJ1-1; possible D gene TRBD1, 5 bases. The TCR originated in a woman between 50 and 59 years old who had recovered from COVID-19. Here the CDR3 reads CASSLGGEPNTEAFF. CDR3 bases: TGTGCCAGCAGTTTAGGGGGGGAGCCTAACACTGAAGCTTTCTTT.